The clone carrying this TCR beta chain occurred once. This sample is drawn from a study of shared clonotypes between healthy human individuals. In the study overall: Three plates were used per donor for CD4 naive, three for CD4 memory, two for CD8 naive and one for CD8 memory.

Losses at the gene ends were 0 bases for V and 5 bases for J; bases not matched to a gene: 10. The germline CDR1 and CDR2 sequences are LGHNA and YSLEER. This CDR3 comprises 18 residues. Data came from immunoSEQ multiplex PCR; TCRdb stores just in-frame clones and leaves some out. The table includes under 2.5 million clones, roughly 90% detected once. This TCR derives from a man aged 18 to 30 in good health. Some clones in this sample may be carry-over from other donors' samples. The chain recombines TRBV4-3 with TRBJ2-1; 10 bases align to TRBD2. The sequencing sample was made of naive CD4+ T cells from PBMCs. Subset defined: CD45RA+ positively selected. DNA for the CDR3: TGCGCCAGCAGCCAAGAAGAAGCGGGAGGGCCCCCCGACAATGAGCAGTTCTTC. Translating gives CASSQEEAGGPPDNEQFF.